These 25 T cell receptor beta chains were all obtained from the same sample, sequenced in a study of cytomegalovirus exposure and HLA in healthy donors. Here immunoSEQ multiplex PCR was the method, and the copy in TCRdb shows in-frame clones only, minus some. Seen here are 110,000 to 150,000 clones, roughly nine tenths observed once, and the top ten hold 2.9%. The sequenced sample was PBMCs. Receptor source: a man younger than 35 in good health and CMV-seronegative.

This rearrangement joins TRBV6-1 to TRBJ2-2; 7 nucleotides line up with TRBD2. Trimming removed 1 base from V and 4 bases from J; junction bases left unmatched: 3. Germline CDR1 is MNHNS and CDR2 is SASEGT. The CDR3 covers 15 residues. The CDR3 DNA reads TGTGCCAGCAGTGAAGAGGCGGGAGCCACCGGGGAGCTGTTTTTT. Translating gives CASSEEAGATGELFF.

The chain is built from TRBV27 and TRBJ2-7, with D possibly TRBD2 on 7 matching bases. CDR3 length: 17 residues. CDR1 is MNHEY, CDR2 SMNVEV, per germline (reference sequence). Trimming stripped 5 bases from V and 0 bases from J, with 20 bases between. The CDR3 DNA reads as TGTGCCAGCAGTCCACGACGAGGGGGAGGGAACTCCTACGAGCAGTACTTC. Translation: CASSPRRGGGNSYEQYF.

In nucleotides, the CDR3 is TGTGCCAGCTCACTAATCGGACAGGCCTACGAGCAGTACTTC. Protein product: CASSLIGQAYEQYF. The chain has TRBV18 and TRBJ2-7, with 7 bases lining up with TRBD1. Losses at the gene ends were 4 bases for V and 2 bases for J; bases not matched to a gene: 5. The CDR3 spans 14 residues. CDR1 is KGHSH, CDR2 LQKENI, per germline.

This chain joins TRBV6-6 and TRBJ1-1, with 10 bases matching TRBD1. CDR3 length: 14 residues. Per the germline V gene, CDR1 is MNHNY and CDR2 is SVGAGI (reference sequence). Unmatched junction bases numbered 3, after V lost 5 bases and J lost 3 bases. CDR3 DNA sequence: TGTGCCAGCAGTCCCGGGACAGGGGACACTGAAGCTTTCTTT. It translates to CASSPGTGDTEAFF.

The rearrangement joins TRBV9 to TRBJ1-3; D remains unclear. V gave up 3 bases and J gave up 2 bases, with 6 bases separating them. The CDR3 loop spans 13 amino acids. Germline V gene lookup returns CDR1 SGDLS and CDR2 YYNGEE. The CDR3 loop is CASSGLAGNTIYF. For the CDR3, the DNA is TGTGCCAGCAGCGGGCTAGCTGGAAACACCATATATTTT.

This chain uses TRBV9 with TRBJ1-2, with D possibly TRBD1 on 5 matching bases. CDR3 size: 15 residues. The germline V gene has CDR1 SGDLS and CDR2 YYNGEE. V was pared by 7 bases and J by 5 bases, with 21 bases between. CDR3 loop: CASSPRPGDGYGYTF. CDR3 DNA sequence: TGTGCCAGCTCGCCCAGGCCGGGGGACGGGTATGGCTACACCTTC.

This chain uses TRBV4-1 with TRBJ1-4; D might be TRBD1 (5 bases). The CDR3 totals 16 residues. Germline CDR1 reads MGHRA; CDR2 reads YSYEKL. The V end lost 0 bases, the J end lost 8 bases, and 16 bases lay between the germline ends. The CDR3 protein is CASSQDFSGRGEKLFF. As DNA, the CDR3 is TGCGCCAGCAGCCAAGATTTCTCGGGGCGGGGAGAAAAACTGTTTTTT.

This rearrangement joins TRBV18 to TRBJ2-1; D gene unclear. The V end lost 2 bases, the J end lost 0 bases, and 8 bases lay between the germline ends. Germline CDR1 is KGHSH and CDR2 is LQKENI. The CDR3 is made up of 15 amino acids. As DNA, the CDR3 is TGTGCCAGCTCACCAAGGCAGGTCTCCTACAATGAGCAGTTCTTC. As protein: CASSPRQVSYNEQFF.

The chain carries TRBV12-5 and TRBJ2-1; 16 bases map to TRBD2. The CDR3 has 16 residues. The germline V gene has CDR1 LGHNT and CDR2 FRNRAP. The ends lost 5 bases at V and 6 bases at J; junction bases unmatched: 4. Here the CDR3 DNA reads TGTGCTAGTGGTGGGACTAGCGGGAGGGCCGGCAATGAGCAGTTCTTC. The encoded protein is CASGGTSGRAGNEQFF.

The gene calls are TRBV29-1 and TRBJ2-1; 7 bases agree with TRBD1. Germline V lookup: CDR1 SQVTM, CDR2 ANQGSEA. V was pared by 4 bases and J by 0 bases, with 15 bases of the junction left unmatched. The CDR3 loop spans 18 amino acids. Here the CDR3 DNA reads TGCAGCGTTGGAGGACACGGGACAGCCCTGAGCTCCTACAATGAGCAGTTCTTC. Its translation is CSVGGHGTALSSYNEQFF.

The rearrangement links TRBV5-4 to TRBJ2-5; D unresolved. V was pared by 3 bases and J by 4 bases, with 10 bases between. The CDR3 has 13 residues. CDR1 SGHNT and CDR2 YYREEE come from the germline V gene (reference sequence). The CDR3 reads CASSSPVAETQYF. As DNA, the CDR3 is TGTGCCAGCAGCTCACCGGTTGCAGAGACCCAGTACTTC. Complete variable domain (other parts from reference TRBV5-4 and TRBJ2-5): ETGVTQSPTHLIKTRGQQVTLRCSSQSGHNTVSWYQQALGQGPQFIFQYYREEENGRGNFPPRFSGLQFPNYSSELNVNALELDDSALYLCASSSPVAETQYFGPGTRLLVL.

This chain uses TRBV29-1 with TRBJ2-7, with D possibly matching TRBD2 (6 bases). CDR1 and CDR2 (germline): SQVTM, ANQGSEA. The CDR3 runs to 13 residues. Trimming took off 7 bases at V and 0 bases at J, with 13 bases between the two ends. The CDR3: CSGQGGVSYEQYF. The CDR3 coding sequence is TGCAGCGGGCAGGGAGGTGTCTCCTACGAGCAGTACTTC.

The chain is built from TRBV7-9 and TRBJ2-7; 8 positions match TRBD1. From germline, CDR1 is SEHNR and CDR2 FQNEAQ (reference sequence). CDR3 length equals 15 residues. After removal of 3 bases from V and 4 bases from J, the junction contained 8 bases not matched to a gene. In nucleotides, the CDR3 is TGTGCCAGCAGCTTGGGGGGACAGGCGGGGTACGAGCAGTACTTC. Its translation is CASSLGGQAGYEQYF.

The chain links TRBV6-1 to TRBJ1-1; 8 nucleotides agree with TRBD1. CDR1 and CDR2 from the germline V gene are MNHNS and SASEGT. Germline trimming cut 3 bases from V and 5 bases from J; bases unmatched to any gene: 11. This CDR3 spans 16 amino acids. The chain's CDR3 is CASSDLTSGGRTEAFF. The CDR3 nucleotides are TGTGCCAGCAGTGACCTTACCTCAGGGGGCCGAACTGAAGCTTTCTTT.

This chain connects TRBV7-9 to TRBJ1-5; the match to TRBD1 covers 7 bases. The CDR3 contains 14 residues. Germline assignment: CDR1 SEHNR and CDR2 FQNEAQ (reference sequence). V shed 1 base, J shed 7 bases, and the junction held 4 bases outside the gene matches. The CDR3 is CASSLEEQGQPQHF. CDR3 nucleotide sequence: TGTGCCAGCAGCTTAGAGGAACAGGGGCAGCCCCAGCATTTT. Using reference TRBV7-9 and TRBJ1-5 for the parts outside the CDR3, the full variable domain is DTGVSQNPRHKITKRGQNVTFRCDPISEHNRLYWYRQTLGQGPEFLTYFQNEAQLEKSRLLSDRFSAERPKGSFSTLEIQRTEQGDSAMYLCASSLEEQGQPQHFGDGTRLSIL.

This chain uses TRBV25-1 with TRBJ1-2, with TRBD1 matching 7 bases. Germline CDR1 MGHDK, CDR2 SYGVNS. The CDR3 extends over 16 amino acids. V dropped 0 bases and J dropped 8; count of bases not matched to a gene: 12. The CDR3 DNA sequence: TGTGCCAGCAGTGAATATGATAGCCCGACAGGGAGCGGCTACACCTTC. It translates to CASSEYDSPTGSGYTF.

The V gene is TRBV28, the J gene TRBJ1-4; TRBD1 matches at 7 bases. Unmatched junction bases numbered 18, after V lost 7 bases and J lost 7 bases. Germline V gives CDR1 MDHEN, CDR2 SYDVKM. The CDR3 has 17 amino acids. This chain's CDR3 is CASIPSGAGGLGEKLFF. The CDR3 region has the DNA TGTGCCAGCATCCCCTCCGGGGCAGGGGGTTTGGGTGAAAAACTGTTTTTT.

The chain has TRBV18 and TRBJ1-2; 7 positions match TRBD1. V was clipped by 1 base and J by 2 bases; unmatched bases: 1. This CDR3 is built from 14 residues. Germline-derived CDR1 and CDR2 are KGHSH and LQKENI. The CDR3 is CASSPQQGNYGYTF. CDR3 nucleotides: TGTGCCAGCTCACCACAACAGGGGAACTATGGCTACACCTTC. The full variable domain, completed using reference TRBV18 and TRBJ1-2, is NAGVMQNPRHLVRRRGQEARLRCSPMKGHSHVYWYRQLPEEGLKFMVYLQKENIIDESGMPKERFSAEFPKEGPSILRIQQVVRGDSAAYFCASSPQQGNYGYTFGSGTRLTVV.

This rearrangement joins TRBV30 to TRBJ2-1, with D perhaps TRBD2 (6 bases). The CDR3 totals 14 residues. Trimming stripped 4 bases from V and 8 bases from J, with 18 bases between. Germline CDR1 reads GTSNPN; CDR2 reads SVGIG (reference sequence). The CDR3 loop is CAWNSAGGPHEQFF. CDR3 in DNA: TGTGCCTGGAATAGCGCAGGAGGGCCCCATGAGCAGTTCTTC.

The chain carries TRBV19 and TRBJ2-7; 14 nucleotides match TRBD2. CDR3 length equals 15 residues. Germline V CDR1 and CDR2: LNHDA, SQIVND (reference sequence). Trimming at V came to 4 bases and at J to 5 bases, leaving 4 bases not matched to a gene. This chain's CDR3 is CASSRGLAGVDEQYF. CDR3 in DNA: TGTGCCAGTAGTAGGGGACTAGCGGGAGTAGACGAGCAGTACTTC.

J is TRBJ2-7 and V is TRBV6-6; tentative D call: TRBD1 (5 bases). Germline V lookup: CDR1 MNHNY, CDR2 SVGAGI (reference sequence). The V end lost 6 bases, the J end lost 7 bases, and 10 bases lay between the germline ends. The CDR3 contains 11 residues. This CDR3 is CASSRPGEQYF. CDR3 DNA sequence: TGTGCCAGCAGCCGACCAGGGGAGCAGTACTTC.

The CDR3 DNA reads as TGTGCCAGCAGCCGACCAGGGGTCGCGGGGGCCAACGTCCTGACTTTC. Residues: CASSRPGVAGANVLTF. The gene calls are TRBV5-6 and TRBJ2-6; perhaps TRBD1 as D (6 bases). The germline CDR1 and CDR2 sequences are SGHDT and YYEEEE. Deletions cut 4 bases from V and 4 bases from J, with 15 bases between. The CDR3 consists of 16 residues.

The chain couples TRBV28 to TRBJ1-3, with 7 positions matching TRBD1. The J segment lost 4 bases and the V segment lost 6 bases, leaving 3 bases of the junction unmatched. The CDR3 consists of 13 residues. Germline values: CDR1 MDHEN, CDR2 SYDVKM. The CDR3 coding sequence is TGTGCCAGCAGCCAAGGGGGCGGAAACACCATATATTTT. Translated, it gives CASSQGGGNTIYF.

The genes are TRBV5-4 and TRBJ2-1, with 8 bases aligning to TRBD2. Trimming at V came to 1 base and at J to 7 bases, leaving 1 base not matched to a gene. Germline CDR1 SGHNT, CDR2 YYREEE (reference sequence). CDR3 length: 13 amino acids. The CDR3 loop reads CASSLSSGNEQFF. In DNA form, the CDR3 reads TGTGCCAGCAGCTTGTCTAGCGGGAATGAGCAGTTCTTC.

This CDR3 reads CASSRGTSGRASSTDTQYF. In DNA, the CDR3 is TGTGCCAGCAGCCGCGGGACTAGCGGGAGGGCCTCTAGCACAGATACGCAGTATTTT. The chain uses TRBV11-3 and TRBJ2-3, with 16 bases fitting TRBD2. CDR1 is SGHNT and CDR2 is YENEEA in the germline V gene. This CDR3 contains 19 residues. The J segment lost 0 bases and the V segment lost 5 bases, leaving 8 bases of the junction unmatched.